This entry lists 3 T cell receptor beta chains sequenced from one sample in a study of blood T cell repertoires in COVID-19. Some clones are missing from TCRdb's copy, which holds only in-frame ones; the method was immunoSEQ multiplex PCR. The sample holds fewer than 350,000 clones, around 90% seen once. Sequences were obtained from PBMCs or T cells enriched from blood (not recorded which). All receptors come from a woman aged 25 to 39 with acute COVID-19.

This sequence joins TRBV19 and TRBJ1-6; 7 bases are shared with TRBD1. Trimming removed 6 bases from V and 0 bases from J; junction bases left unmatched: 5. The CDR3 runs 16 residues. Germline CDR1 and CDR2: LNHDA and SQIVND (reference sequence). In DNA form, the CDR3 reads TGTGCCAGTAGAGAACAGGGGAGCTCCTATAATTCACCCCTCCACTTT. Protein sequence: CASREQGSSYNSPLHF. The whole variable domain, filled in from reference TRBV19 and TRBJ1-6, reads DGGITQSPKYLFRKEGQNVTLSCEQNLNHDAMYWYRQDPGQGLRLIYYSQIVNDFQKGDIAEGYSVSREKKESFPLTVTSAQKNPTAFYLCASREQGSSYNSPLHFGNGTRLTVT.

The chain recombines TRBV11-3 with TRBJ2-1; D may be TRBD2 (5 bases). The CDR3 has 17 residues. Germline V gives CDR1 SGHNT, CDR2 YENEEA. V was shortened by 5 bases and J by 7 bases, with 24 bases between the two germline ends. In DNA, the CDR3 is TGTGCCAGCAGCCCCGCTTTTGGGAGTCCCTCCCGGAATGAGCAGTTCTTC. Amino acid sequence: CASSPAFGSPSRNEQFF.

J is TRBJ1-4 and V is TRBV28, with TRBD1 matching 9 bases. V lost 4 bases to trimming and J lost 11 bases; unmatched junction nucleotides: 8. The V gene's germline CDR1 is MDHEN and CDR2 SYDVKM. The CDR3 is 14 residues long. The CDR3 spells CASSSSWTGDKLFF. The DNA for the CDR3 is TGTGCCAGCAGTTCCTCCTGGACAGGGGATAAACTGTTTTTT.